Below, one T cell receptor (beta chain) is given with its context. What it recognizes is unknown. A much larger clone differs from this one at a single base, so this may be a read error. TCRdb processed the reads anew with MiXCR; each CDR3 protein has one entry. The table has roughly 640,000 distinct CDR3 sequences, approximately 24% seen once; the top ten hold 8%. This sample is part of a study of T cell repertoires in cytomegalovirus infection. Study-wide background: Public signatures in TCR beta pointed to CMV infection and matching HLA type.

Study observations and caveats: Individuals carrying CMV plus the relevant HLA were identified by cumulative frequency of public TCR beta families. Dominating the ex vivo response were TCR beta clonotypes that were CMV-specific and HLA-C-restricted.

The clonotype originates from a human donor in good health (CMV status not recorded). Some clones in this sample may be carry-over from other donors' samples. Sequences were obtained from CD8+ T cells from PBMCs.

The CDR3 region is CASSLGGFDNEQYF. CDR3 sequence (DNA): TGTGCCAGCAGCCTAGGGGGGTTTGACAATGAGCAGTACTTC. The chain combines TRBV28 with TRBJ2-1, with D perhaps assigned TRBD1 or TRBD2 (6 bases each). The DNA end is more similar to TRBJ2-7, so the J call may be wrong. This CDR3 is built from 14 residues. The V gene's germline CDR1 is MDHEN and CDR2 SYDVKM.